These 14 T cell receptor beta chains originate from one sample sequenced in a study of molecular identifiers for immune sequencing clone quantification. Each CDR3 protein is one row after TCRdb ran MiXCR on the PCR reads. This sample has 300,000 to 400,000 distinct CDR3 sequences, with roughly 23% found just once. Material: naive CD8+ T cells from blood, with Jurkat cell RNA spiked in. The subset here: FACS-sorted CD8+CD4-CCR7+CD45RA+ naive T cells. The receptors stem from a human donor in good health. Some libraries in this study had Jurkat cell RNA spiked in.

This clonotype has at least ten counts. The rearrangement joins TRBV12-3 or TRBV12-4 to TRBJ1-2, with 8 bases aligning to TRBD1. The junction had 8 bases not matched to a gene; V was cut back by 7 bases and J by 4 bases. The CDR3 spans 14 residues. The CDR3 sequence: CASNPTGVAYGYTF. The CDR3 coding sequence is TGTGCCAGCAACCCGACAGGGGTAGCCTATGGCTACACCTTC.

The chain carries TRBV27 and TRBJ2-6; 8 bases align to TRBD2. The junction had 20 bases not matched to a gene; V was cut back by 8 bases and J by 2 bases. CDR3 length: 20 amino acids. Germline CDR1 and CDR2: MNHEY and SMNVEV (reference sequence). Written as DNA, the CDR3 is TGTGCCAGCCGCCCCGCGACTAGCGCCTTTCTACCTACTGGGGCCAACGTCCTGACTTTC. This translates into CASRPATSAFLPTGANVLTF.

This clonotype has a count of ten or more. The rearrangement uses TRBV7-9 and TRBJ1-4; 7 nucleotides line up with TRBD1. Germline V CDR1 and CDR2: SEHNR, FQNEAQ (reference sequence). V lost 4 bases and J lost 5; bases outside the gene matches: 1. The CDR3 loop spans 13 amino acids. Here the CDR3 reads CASSWTGNEKLFF. DNA of the CDR3: TGTGCCAGCAGCTGGACAGGCAATGAAAAACTGTTTTTT.

A word on this clonotype: A much larger clonotype is one base distant, so this may be a read error. Because it lacks the conserved phenylalanine or tryptophan at the end, this CDR3 is likely a read error. The J gene is TRBJ1-6, the V gene TRBV6-2 or TRBV6-3, with TRBD1 matching over 7 bases. The V and J ends lost 6 bases and 4 bases, in that order; junction bases with no gene match: 6. The CDR3 runs 15 residues. Per the germline V gene, CDR1 is MNHEY and CDR2 is SVGEGT. CDR3 sequence: CASSHDREYNSPLHL. DNA for the CDR3: TGTGCCAGCAGCCACGACAGGGAATATAATTCACCCCTCCACCTT.

In its sample, this clonotype was seen many times. This rearrangement joins TRBV12-3 or TRBV12-4 to TRBJ2-3, with TRBD2 identical over 8 bases. Trimming cost V 6 bases and J 2 bases; bases outside gene matches: 10. This CDR3 contains 16 residues. CDR3 DNA: TGTGCCAGCAGCCGCCCCGTCGGGGGGGTCACAGATACGCAGTATTTT. Protein: CASSRPVGGVTDTQYF.

Concerning this clonotype itself: Possible read error: a much larger clone is one base away. V is TRBV6-2 or TRBV6-3 and J is TRBJ2-3; 9 nucleotides agree with TRBD2. Germline CDR1 and CDR2: MNHEY and SVGEGT. With 5 bases clipped from V and 3 bases from J, the junction kept 9 bases outside the gene matches. This CDR3 spans 16 amino acids. CDR3 in amino acids: CASSRVPSGKTDTQYF. The CDR3 DNA follows: TGTGCCAGCAGTCGCGTCCCTAGCGGGAAAACAGATACGCAGTATTTT.

The chain uses TRBV6-2 or TRBV6-3 and TRBJ2-5, with D maybe TRBD1 (6 bases). V lost 6 bases to trimming and J lost 1 base, with 21 bases between them. The germline gives CDR1 MNHEY, CDR2 SVGEGT. The CDR3 is 17 amino acids. CDR3 sequence: CASSRSMDSLLQETQYF. The CDR3 DNA reads as TGTGCCAGCAGCCGAAGCATGGACAGCCTACTCCAAGAGACCCAGTACTTC.

About this clonotype: It may be a read error: a sequence one base away is much more abundant. V and J are TRBV28 and TRBJ2-7; D perhaps matches TRBD2 (6 bases). Per germline, CDR1 MDHEN and CDR2 SYDVKM. The CDR3 is 13 residues long. Trimming cost V 5 bases and J 6 bases, with 14 bases left between them. The CDR3, as DNA: TGTGCCAGCAGTCCCCTCCGACTAGGCGAGCAGTACTTC. Its protein product is CASSPLRLGEQYF.

This clonotype was detected ten times or more. This sequence joins TRBV4-1 and TRBJ2-7; 7 nucleotides agree with TRBD1. V was clipped by 2 bases and J by 3 bases; unmatched bases: 1. This CDR3 region has 13 residues. CDR1 is MGHRA, CDR2 YSYEKL, per germline. This CDR3 is CASSQYRGYEQYF. DNA for the CDR3: TGCGCCAGCAGCCAATACAGGGGCTACGAGCAGTACTTC.

As concerns this clonotype: Germline is not matched at one junction end, which may reflect a read error. This chain uses TRBV5-1 with TRBJ2-1; the D gene is possibly TRBD1 (5 bases). From germline, CDR1 is SGHRS and CDR2 YFSETQ. This CDR3 is 15 amino acids long. The CDR3 DNA follows: TGCACCAGCAGCTCAGGGATTAGCTCCTACAATGAGCAGTTCTTC. Amino acids: CTSSSGISSYNEQFF. The variable domain in full, completed from reference TRBV5-1 and TRBJ2-1, reads KAGVTQTPRYLIKTRGQQVTLSCSPISGHRSVSWYQQTPGQGLQFLFEYFSETQRNKGNFPGRFSGRQFSNSRSEMNVSTLELGDSALYLCTSSSGISSYNEQFFGPGTRLTVL.

The genes are TRBV14 and TRBJ1-2; TRBD1 matches at 8 bases. CDR1 and CDR2 from the germline V gene are SGHDN and FVKESK. The V gene end was trimmed by 2 bases and the J gene end by 4 bases; junction bases not matched to a gene: 18. CDR3 length: 19 residues. The CDR3 reads CASSQPSNVRGPNTYGYTF. In DNA form, the CDR3 reads TGTGCCAGCAGCCAACCATCGAATGTCAGGGGGCCCAATACCTATGGCTACACCTTC.

This clonotype was seen only a few times. V gene TRBV14 combines with J gene TRBJ2-3; 12 positions agree with TRBD2. Germline V gene sequence: CDR1 SGHDN, CDR2 FVKESK. CDR3 size: 18 residues. Losses at the gene ends were 4 bases for V and 0 bases for J; bases not matched to a gene: 8. The CDR3 here is CASSPMGLAGESTDTQYF. For the CDR3, the DNA is TGTGCCAGCAGCCCAATGGGACTAGCGGGTGAAAGCACAGATACGCAGTATTTT.

The chain recombines TRBV4-1 with TRBJ2-2; D gene unclear. V dropped 5 bases and J dropped 3 bases, with 13 bases sitting between them. The CDR3 length is 15 residues. Per germline, CDR1 MGHRA and CDR2 YSYEKL. The CDR3 protein is CASSRGGTYTGELFF. In nucleotides, the CDR3 is TGCGCCAGCAGCAGAGGTGGCACTTACACCGGGGAGCTGTTTTTT.

Concerning this clonotype itself: A read error may explain this, as a much larger clone is one base away. This sequence joins TRBV6-1 and TRBJ1-2; 7 bases are shared with TRBD1. The CDR3 contains 15 residues. The V segment lost 3 bases and the J segment 6 bases; nucleotides outside the gene matches: 10. The germline V gene has CDR1 MNHNS and CDR2 SASEGT. CDR3 in amino acids: CASSDEGRGAHGYTF. CDR3 bases: TGTGCCAGCAGTGATGAGGGCAGGGGGGCGCATGGCTACACCTTC.